The clone carrying this TCR beta chain turned up a few times. Its specificity is not known. The sample comes from a study of T cell responses to AZD1222 COVID-19 vaccine. Broader study findings: White British ancestry dominated among donors, who included more females, and clonal diversity was possibly underestimated.

Second-dose timings of about 4 or about 12 weeks were pooled. The V gene lost 0 bases and the J gene lost 13 bases, with 13 bases spanning the gap. Germline CDR1 reads SGHDN; CDR2 reads FVKESK. This CDR3 region has 13 residues. Sequencing was performed with immunoSEQ multiplex PCR; in TCRdb, only in-frame clones are kept and a portion is missing. This repertoire shows over 110,000 clones, 92% found once; its top ten account for 9.3%. The material was peripheral blood, obtained 28 days after the second AZD1222 dose. This sequence originates from an adult who received the AZD1222 COVID-19 vaccine. This rearrangement joins TRBV14 to TRBJ2-1, with D possibly being TRBD2 (6 bases). The CDR3 coding sequence is TGTGCCAGCAGCCAAGATTGGTGGGAGGCTCAGTTCTTC. The encoded protein is CASSQDWWEAQFF.